This T cell receptor beta chain was captured in a study of T-cell reconstitution after alpha-beta-depleted transplantation in children. CDR3 length: 14 residues. Germline values: CDR1 SQVTM, CDR2 ANQGSEA. Deletions cut 4 bases from V and 0 bases from J, with 10 bases between. There are a few counts of this clonotype. The TCRbeta library incorporated unique molecular identifiers. TCRdb recomputed calls from the PCR reads with MiXCR, one row per CDR3 protein. The sample gives some 600,000 distinct CDR3 sequences, 16% of which show up once; approximately 1.1% is in the top ten. Material: PBMCs from the stem cell graft donor, obtained from the stem cell graft. This clonotype was obtained from a human donor who donated a stem cell graft to a child with acute myeloid leukemia. V is TRBV29-1 and J is TRBJ2-1; D unresolved. The CDR3 loop reads CSVVPESSYNEQFF. DNA of the CDR3: TGCAGCGTTGTTCCGGAGAGCTCCTACAATGAGCAGTTCTTC.